Listed below are T cell receptor beta chains from one sample, sequenced in a study of T cell responses to AZD1222 COVID-19 vaccine. Profiling relied on immunoSEQ multiplex PCR, and the TCRdb table lists in-frame clones only, not all of them. The sample has more than 85,000 clones, 85% to 90% seen once. The sample in question was peripheral blood, obtained on day 0 of AZD1222 vaccination. Receptors were obtained from an adult in good health. The CDR3 runs from the conserved cysteine through the conserved F or W. A D gene is named only where the DNA matches it firmly. Size tells how often a clone was seen (once, few, many) or the class of an expanded clone, and some rows leave it out.

>.|TRBV28|.|TRBJ1-2|15
CASSSGGTSNYGYTF
TGTGCCAGCAGTTCTGGGGGGACATCTAACTATGGCTACACCTTC
>.|TRBV19|.|TRBJ1-5|15
CASSDRQASNQPQHF
TGTGCCAGTAGCGACAGACAGGCTAGCAATCAGCCCCAGCATTTT
>.|TRBV6-4|.|TRBJ2-6|14
CASSEGAGANVLTF
TGTGCCAGCAGTGAGGGGGCAGGGGCCAACGTCCTGACTTTC
>.|TRBV11-2|.|TRBJ2-2|15
CASSRLRGPSGELFF
TGTGCCAGCAGTCGTCTCCGAGGCCCCTCTGGGGAGCTGTTTTTT
>.|TRBV2|.|TRBJ1-5|16
CASSDGSPQIGQPQHF
TGTGCCAGCAGTGATGGGTCCCCGCAGATCGGTCAGCCCCAGCATTTT
>.|TRBV2|TRBD1|TRBJ1-2|17
CASGLGTGGAPHYGYTF
TGTGCCAGCGGTCTGGGGACAGGGGGCGCCCCACACTATGGCTACACCTTC
>.|TRBV13|.|TRBJ2-3|19
CASSLRALGSPFSTDTQYF
TGTGCCAGCAGCTTAAGGGCCTTAGGGTCGCCCTTTAGCACAGATACGCAGTATTTT
>.|TRBV5-1|.|TRBJ1-3|14
CASSGGLPGNTIYF
TGCGCCAGCAGTGGAGGGTTGCCTGGAAACACCATATATTTT
>.|TRBV5-4|.|TRBJ1-1|15
CASSRRNFMNTEAFF
TGTGCCAGCAGCCGCAGGAATTTCATGAACACTGAAGCTTTCTTT
>.|TRBV7-6|.|TRBJ1-2|14
CASSLGGTAYGYTF
TGTGCCAGCAGCTTGGGGGGGACCGCCTATGGCTACACCTTC
>.|TRBV6-4|TRBD2|TRBJ2-1|15
CASSDRAGVSNEQFF
TGTGCCAGCAGTGATCGAGCGGGAGTGTCAAATGAGCAGTTCTTC
>.|TRBV4-2|TRBD2|TRBJ2-3|17
CASSQAVSGRNADTQYF
TGTGCCAGCAGCCAAGCTGTGAGCGGGAGGAATGCAGATACGCAGTATTTT
>.|TRBV10-3|TRBD1|TRBJ1-1|14
CAIKPGQENTEAFF
TGTGCCATTAAACCGGGACAGGAGAACACTGAAGCTTTCTTT
>.|TRBV29-1|.|TRBJ2-5|15
CSARAGGRAGETQYF
TGCAGCGCTAGGGCCGGCGGCCGGGCGGGAGAGACCCAGTACTTC
>.|TRBV2|.|TRBJ2-7|13
CACYGGSSYEQYF
TGTGCCTGCTATGGGGGGAGCTCCTACGAGCAGTACTTC
>.|TRBV4-1|TRBD1|TRBJ2-7|16
CASSQDPGQAFYEQYF
TGCGCCAGCAGCCAAGACCCGGGACAGGCCTTCTACGAGCAGTACTTC
>.|TRBV18|.|TRBJ1-4|17
CASSPQPGTATNEKLFF
TGTGCCAGCTCCCCCCAACCCGGGACGGCAACTAATGAAAAACTGTTTTTT
>.|TRBV6-5|.|TRBJ1-6|14
CASSLAIRNSPLHF
TGTGCCAGCAGTTTGGCGATTAGGAATTCACCCCTCCACTTT
>.|TRBV11-1|.|TRBJ1-1|13
CASSLAPNTEAFF
TGTGCCAGCAGCTTAGCCCCGAACACTGAAGCTTTCTTT
>.|TRBV6-4|.|TRBJ1-1|13
CASSQTGDTEAFF
TGTGCCAGCAGTCAAACTGGGGACACTGAAGCTTTCTTT
>.|TRBV5-4|TRBD1|TRBJ1-2|15
CASSEGQGEAYGYTF
TGTGCCAGCAGCGAAGGACAGGGCGAAGCCTATGGCTACACCTTC
>.|TRBV24-1|.|TRBJ1-5|14
CATSEGGFNQPQHF
TGTGCCACCAGTGAGGGTGGGTTCAATCAGCCCCAGCATTTT
>.|TRBV2|TRBD1|TRBJ1-3|13
CASSGQGMDTIYF
TGTGCCAGCAGTGGACAGGGGATGGACACCATATATTTT
>few|TRBV7-9|.|TRBJ2-7|16
CASSPILSPSSYEQYF
TGTGCCAGCAGCCCCATCCTGTCTCCTAGCTCCTACGAGCAGTACTTC
>.|TRBV28|TRBD1|TRBJ1-6|12
CASRFQGGPLHF
TGTGCCAGCAGATTTCAGGGGGGACCCCTCCACTTT
>.|TRBV7-5|.|TRBJ1-4|13
CARSSDREKKLFF
TGTGCCAGAAGTTCGGACAGGGAGAAAAAACTGTTTTTT
>.|TRBV5-5|TRBD1|TRBJ2-3|17
CASRDPTGGVYTDTQYF
TGTGCCAGCAGGGACCCTACAGGGGGCGTATACACAGATACGCAGTATTTT
>.|TRBV10-3|.|TRBJ1-2|14
CAISVSTGDYGYTF
TGTGCCATCAGTGTCTCAACAGGTGACTATGGCTACACCTTC
>.|TRBV28|TRBD2|TRBJ2-2|14
CASSLSRGAGELFF
TGTGCCAGCAGTTTATCTCGGGGGGCCGGGGAGCTGTTTTTT
>once|TRBV4-1|TRBD1|TRBJ1-2|14
CASSMGQGAVGYTF
TGCGCCAGCAGCATGGGACAGGGGGCCGTAGGCTACACCTTC
>.|TRBV12-3/TRBV12-4|TRBD1|TRBJ1-1|13
CASRRTGGTEAFF
TGTGCCAGCAGAAGGACAGGGGGAACTGAAGCTTTCTTT
>.|TRBV7-9|.|TRBJ1-4|19
CASSSPRGGPGHPNEKLFF
TGTGCCAGCAGCTCACCAAGAGGGGGACCGGGACACCCGAATGAAAAACTGTTTTTT
>.|TRBV7-2|TRBD2|TRBJ2-3|16
CASNPGLAGSTDTQYF
TGTGCCAGCAACCCCGGACTAGCGGGAAGCACAGATACGCAGTATTTT
>.|TRBV5-1|TRBD1|TRBJ1-2|15
CASSLDQGAGYGYTF
TGCGCCAGCAGCTTGGACCAGGGGGCTGGCTATGGCTACACCTTC
>few|TRBV3-1/TRBV3-2|.|TRBJ2-2|13
CASSQGAGGELFF
TGTGCCAGCAGCCAAGGCGCCGGCGGGGAGCTGTTTTTT
>.|TRBV10-2|TRBD2|TRBJ2-1|15
CASSRTSGRPNEQFF
TGCGCCAGCAGCCGGACTAGCGGGAGGCCCAATGAGCAGTTCTTC
>.|TRBV7-9|TRBD2|TRBJ2-3|19
CASSLTGTSGRLGTDTQYF
TGTGCCAGCAGCTTAACCGGGACTAGCGGGAGATTAGGCACAGATACGCAGTATTTT
>.|TRBV6-5|.|TRBJ2-2|14
CASWDPKNTGELFF
TGTGCCAGTTGGGACCCTAAGAACACCGGGGAGCTGTTTTTT
>.|TRBV6-2/TRBV6-3|.|TRBJ2-5|11
CASSYSETQYF
TGTGCCAGCAGTTACTCCGAGACCCAGTACTTC
>.|TRBV3-1/TRBV3-2|.|TRBJ1-1|13
CASSPFFTAEAFF
TGTGCCAGCAGCCCGTTTTTCACGGCCGAAGCTTTCTTT
>.|TRBV11-2|TRBD1|TRBJ2-5|15
CASSPRDSGRETQYF
TGTGCCAGCAGCCCACGGGACAGCGGAAGGGAGACCCAGTACTTC
>.|TRBV18|.|TRBJ2-6|16
CASSRTGLGGANVLTF
TGTGCCAGCTCACGGACGGGTCTGGGTGGGGCCAACGTCCTGACTTTC
>.|TRBV19|.|TRBJ2-7|13
CASSMDEEYEQYF
TGTGCCAGTAGTATGGACGAGGAGTACGAGCAGTACTTC
>.|TRBV4-3|.|TRBJ2-3|13
CASSQAPGLAQYF
TGCGCCAGCAGCCAAGCCCCTGGACTGGCGCAGTATTTT
>.|TRBV28|.|TRBJ1-5|12
CASSLSYQPQHF
TGTGCCAGCAGTTTATCCTATCAGCCCCAGCATTTT
>once|TRBV27|.|TRBJ2-3|17
CASSLLFSGVSTDTQYF
TGTGCCAGCAGCCTTCTTTTTTCCGGGGTGAGCACAGATACGCAGTATTTT
>.|TRBV24-1|.|TRBJ2-1|15
CATSDAGQRPLMQFF
TGTGCCACCAGTGATGCGGGACAGCGCCCTTTGATGCAGTTCTTC
>.|TRBV7-8|.|TRBJ2-2|17
CASSPRDRRGNTGELFF
TGTGCCAGCAGCCCTAGGGATCGCAGGGGGAACACCGGGGAGCTGTTTTTT
>.|TRBV4-3|.|TRBJ2-2|14
CASSREWGTGELFF
TGCGCCAGCAGCCGGGAGTGGGGGACCGGGGAGCTGTTTTTT
>.|TRBV11-3|.|TRBJ2-7|12
CASSWGKYEQYF
TGTGCCAGCAGCTGGGGCAAGTACGAGCAGTACTTC
>few|TRBV5-1|.|TRBJ1-1|14
CASRVDSMNTEAFF
TGCGCCAGCAGAGTGGACAGCATGAACACTGAAGCTTTCTTT
>.|TRBV15|.|TRBJ2-5|14
CATSRERLEETQYF
TGTGCCACCAGCAGAGAAAGGCTAGAAGAGACCCAGTACTTC
>.|TRBV5-4|TRBD2|TRBJ2-3|16
CASSGQTSGGGDTQYF
TGTGCCAGCAGCGGACAGACTAGCGGGGGAGGGGATACGCAGTATTTT
>.|TRBV10-3|.|TRBJ1-4|12
CASQQGNEKLFF
TGTGCCTCACAACAAGGGAATGAAAAACTGTTTTTT